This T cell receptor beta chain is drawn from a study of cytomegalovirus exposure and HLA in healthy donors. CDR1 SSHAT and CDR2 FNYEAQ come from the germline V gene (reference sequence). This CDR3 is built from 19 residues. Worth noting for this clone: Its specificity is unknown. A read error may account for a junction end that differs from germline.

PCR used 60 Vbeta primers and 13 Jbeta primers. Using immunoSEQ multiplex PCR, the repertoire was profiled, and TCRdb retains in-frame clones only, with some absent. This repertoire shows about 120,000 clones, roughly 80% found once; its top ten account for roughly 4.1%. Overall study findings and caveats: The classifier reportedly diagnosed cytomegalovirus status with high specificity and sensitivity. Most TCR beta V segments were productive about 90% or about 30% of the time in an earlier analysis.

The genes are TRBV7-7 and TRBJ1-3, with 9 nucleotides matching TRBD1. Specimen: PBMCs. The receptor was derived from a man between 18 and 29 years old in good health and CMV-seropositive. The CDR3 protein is CASSLAYRDRVVSGNTIYF. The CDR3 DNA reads TGTGCTAGCAGCTTAGCTTACCGGGACAGGGTTGTATCTGGAAACACCATATATTTT.